This T cell receptor (beta chain) was recorded in a study of OX40 agonist ivuxolimab in advanced cancers. Study information: Patients got intravenous ivuxolimab at 0.01 to 10 mg/kg every 2 weeks. Partial responses were recorded for three patients, including one with hepatocellular carcinoma and two with cutaneous melanoma. Prior anti-PD-1, anti-PD-L1 or anti-CTLA-4 therapy was allowed; 40% had some. Findings and caveats of the study: Antigen specificity was not determined for the expanded peripheral T cells.

Deletions cut 10 bases from V and 0 bases from J, with 18 bases between. CDR3 size: 15 residues. Germline CDR1 reads MNHNY; CDR2 reads SVGAGI (reference sequence). Only one count was recorded for this clone. Antigen unknown. The data were produced by immunoSEQ multiplex PCR, yet TCRdb's version contains in-frame clones alone and is incomplete. The profile shows about 58,000 clones, over 75% of them singletons. This rearrangement joins TRBV6-6 to TRBJ1-2; D may be TRBD1 (5 bases). The source was CD4+ or CD8+ T cells sorted from blood, collected in a trial of the OX40 agonist ivuxolimab. The clonotype was recovered from an adult with an advanced solid tumor such as melanoma, head and neck, liver or kidney cancer. The CDR3: CATRRREDSNYGYTF. The CDR3 DNA follows: TGTGCCACCAGACGCAGGGAGGACTCTAACTATGGCTACACCTTC.